Sequencing of this T cell receptor beta chain was carried out in a study of T cell repertoires in cytomegalovirus infection. Study-wide background: Selection of CMV epitopes for the study included recently identified HLA-C-restricted and well-studied HLA-B-restricted ones.

TCRdb independently ran MiXCR on the reads; one entry per CDR3 protein. The sample carries fewer than 950,000 distinct CDR3 sequences, approximately 32% recorded once. Germline CDR1 reads LGHNA; CDR2 reads YNFKEQ. The CDR3 runs 15 residues. The ends were cut back, 0 bases at V and 7 bases at J, with 13 bases in the middle. Note on this clonotype: Its specificity is unknown.

The rearrangement uses TRBV4-2 and TRBJ1-5; D remains ambiguous. The sample in question was cultured CD8+ T cells from PBMCs, obtained from culture after CMV antigen stimulation. The sequence came from a human donor in good health (CMV status not recorded). Some clones in this sample may be carry-over from other donors' samples. The CDR3 sequence: CASSQEMGMLQPQHF. The CDR3 DNA is TGTGCCAGCAGCCAAGAAATGGGTATGTTGCAGCCCCAGCATTTT.